This entry features one TCR beta chain sequence. What it binds is not known. The PCR employed 60 Vbeta primers together with 13 Jbeta primers. The protocol was immunoSEQ multiplex PCR, while the TCRdb copy is restricted to in-frame clones and leaves out a portion. The sample has 95,000 to 150,000 clones; about four fifths are singletons. The data belong to a study of cytomegalovirus exposure and HLA in healthy donors. General study findings and limits: Sequencing likely caused a cluster of highly shared sequence variants. In a later analysis, TCR beta V- and J-gene trimming was associated with a missense DCLRE1C variant. With DRB1 most and HLA-C fewest, TCR association rates differed between HLA loci in a later analysis.

Germline CDR1 reads SGHDT; CDR2 reads YYEEEE. The CDR3 is 13 residues long. Trimming left V 1 base short and J 7 bases short, with 11 bases between. The chain carries TRBV5-6 and TRBJ2-5; maybe TRBD1 (6 bases). This TCR was sampled from a female donor in good health and CMV-seropositive. Specimen: PBMCs. This chain's CDR3 is CASSLRQGRTQYF. The DNA of the CDR3 is TGTGCCAGCAGCTTGCGGCAGGGGAGGACCCAGTACTTC.